A selection of T cell receptor beta chains follows, all from one sample in a study of blood T cell repertoires in COVID-19. TCRdb's copy holds only in-frame clones and misses some; the assay was immunoSEQ multiplex PCR. In the table there are hundreds of thousands of clones, around 89% of which are singletons. Sequencing input: peripheral blood. These receptors were collected from a woman in her twenties or thirties with acute or convalescent COVID-19. Each CDR3 is given with its conserved first and last residue. The order of the fields is CDR3 DNA, CDR3 protein, V gene, clone size, D gene, J gene. A D gene is named only where the DNA matches it firmly. Rows give clone size only sometimes, using once, few, many, or a class for an expanded clone.

TGTGCCAGCAGCTACAGGGAAGATTGGACTGAAGCTTTCTTT | CASSYREDWTEAFF | TRBV5-6 | NA | NA | TRBJ1-1
TGTGCCAGCAGCCAAGATCCCCTTTCCGGGGGGGGTGTCTATGGCTACACCTTC | CASSQDPLSGGGVYGYTF | TRBV3-1/TRBV3-2 | NA | NA | TRBJ1-2
TGTGCCAGCAGCCCGGGACTGACAAGGATAAACTATGGCTACACCTTC | CASSPGLTRINYGYTF | TRBV14 | NA | NA | TRBJ1-2
TGTGCCAGCAGTTTTTCCACAGAGCTCTCAGCATGGCCCCAGCATTTT | CASSFSTELSAWPQHF | TRBV6-5 | few | NA | TRBJ1-5
TGTGCCACCAGTGATTTGACGACAGGGGGTGGGAATGAGCAGTTCTTC | CATSDLTTGGGNEQFF | TRBV24-1 | NA | TRBD1 | TRBJ2-1
TGTGCCAGCAGCGCGCAGGGCCCGAGCTCTGGAAACACCATATATTTT | CASSAQGPSSGNTIYF | TRBV2 | NA | NA | TRBJ1-3
TGTGCCAGCAGGGACAGTGAAGCCAAAAACATTCAGTACTTC | CASRDSEAKNIQYF | TRBV2 | once | NA | TRBJ2-4
TGCGCCAGCAGCCCTGGCCCCTCTGGGGCCAACGTCCTGACTTTC | CASSPGPSGANVLTF | TRBV5-1 | once | NA | TRBJ2-6
TGTGCCTGGAGTGTCCCGACTAGCGCGAACACAGATACGCAGTATTTT | CAWSVPTSANTDTQYF | TRBV30 | once | TRBD2 | TRBJ2-3
TGTGCCAGTAGTATAGGGACTAGCAATGAGCAGTTCTTC | CASSIGTSNEQFF | TRBV19 | few | TRBD2 | TRBJ2-1
TGTGCCAGCAGCCTGGGACTCCCAAACACTGAAGCTTTCTTT | CASSLGLPNTEAFF | TRBV3-1/TRBV3-2 | NA | NA | TRBJ1-1
TGTGCCAGCAGCACCCCTCCCGGGACAGGGCAAGAGACCCAGTACTTC | CASSTPPGTGQETQYF | TRBV21-1 | NA | NA | TRBJ2-5
TGTGCCAGCAGCGTATTATGGGTAGGGCAGAAAGGGGATGGCAATCAGCCCCAGCATTTT | CASSVLWVGQKGDGNQPQHF | TRBV9 | NA | NA | TRBJ1-5
TGTGCCAGCAGCCCCGGGGGGTCGAACACTGAAGCTTTCTTT | CASSPGGSNTEAFF | TRBV3-1/TRBV3-2 | NA | NA | TRBJ1-1
TGCGCCAGCAGCTTGGTGGCAACAACTAATGAAAAACTGTTTTTT | CASSLVATTNEKLFF | TRBV5-1 | NA | NA | TRBJ1-4
TGTGCCAGCCGGTTTACAGGGGACACTGAAGCTTTCTTT | CASRFTGDTEAFF | TRBV5-5 | NA | TRBD1 | TRBJ1-1
TGTGCCAGCAGTCAAGCAAGGGGCTTGGGAAAACTGTTTTTT | CASSQARGLGKLFF | TRBV6-1 | NA | NA | TRBJ1-4
TGTGCCATCAGTGAGTTCCCACTATCTGGAAACACCATATATTTT | CAISEFPLSGNTIYF | TRBV10-3 | NA | NA | TRBJ1-3
TGCGCCAGCAAGGTGGGGGGGGAAACTGAGGAGCAGTACTTC | CASKVGGETEEQYF | TRBV5-1 | few | TRBD2 | TRBJ2-7
TGTGCCAGCAGCTTCGGCGGGGCCCCGGAAGCTTTCTTT | CASSFGGAPEAFF | TRBV11-2 | NA | NA | TRBJ1-1
TGTGCCAGTAGTTTGTCGAGGGGGCTCTATGGCTACACCTTC | CASSLSRGLYGYTF | TRBV19 | NA | TRBD1 | TRBJ1-2
TGTGCCAGCAGCCAACCTCACCGGGTCATTGGAGAGACCCAGTACTTC | CASSQPHRVIGETQYF | TRBV3-1/TRBV3-2 | NA | NA | TRBJ2-5
TGTGCCAGCAGTTCCAACCAGGGGTTCCAGGAGACCCAGTACTTC | CASSSNQGFQETQYF | TRBV6-5 | NA | NA | TRBJ2-5
TGTGCCAGCAGCTTAGGGGACTTCTTGGGTGAAAAACTGTTTTTT | CASSLGDFLGEKLFF | TRBV7-9 | NA | NA | TRBJ1-4
TGTGCCAGCAGTGAAGAGGTGGGAGGGGGCTACACCTTC | CASSEEVGGGYTF | TRBV2 | NA | NA | TRBJ1-2
TGTGCCAGCAGTGCTGAGAGCAATCAGCCCCAGCATTTT | CASSAESNQPQHF | TRBV2 | NA | NA | TRBJ1-5
TGTGCCAGCAGCCAAGATCTCGGGAGAGTGAACACTGAAGCTTTCTTT | CASSQDLGRVNTEAFF | TRBV4-2 | NA | NA | TRBJ1-1
TGTGCCAGCAGCATACACAGGGGGCTCGGTGGAAACACCATATATTTT | CASSIHRGLGGNTIYF | TRBV7-6 | NA | TRBD1 | TRBJ1-3
TGTGCCATCAGACCGGGACAGGGATTGAACGAGCAGTACTTC | CAIRPGQGLNEQYF | TRBV10-3 | NA | TRBD1 | TRBJ2-7
TGTGCCAGCAGGGGGCCCTGGGACACTGAAGCTTTCTTT | CASRGPWDTEAFF | TRBV2 | NA | NA | TRBJ1-1
TGTGCCAGCACCAAGACATACCAAGAGACCCAGTACTTC | CASTKTYQETQYF | TRBV2 | once | NA | TRBJ2-5
TGTGCCAGCCAAGGGGGGGACTATGGCTACACCTTC | CASQGGDYGYTF | TRBV28 | NA | NA | TRBJ1-2
TGTGCCAGCAGCCAAGATAGCGGCAGGGGGCGCGGGGAGCAGTACTTC | CASSQDSGRGRGEQYF | TRBV3-1/TRBV3-2 | once | TRBD1 | TRBJ2-7